A single sample is the source of the 17 T cell receptor beta chains below, sequenced in a study of blood T cell repertoires in COVID-19. Repertoires were generated with immunoSEQ multiplex PCR, while TCRdb's copy carries only in-frame clones and drops some. The sample lists approximately 300,000 clones, 90% seen once, with around 2.6% in the top ten. Sequenced material: PBMCs or T cells enriched from blood (not recorded which). These TCRs come from a man in his fifties or sixties who had recovered from COVID-19.

The genes are TRBV4-3 and TRBJ1-6, with 7 positions matching TRBD1. V was pared by 4 bases and J by 4 bases, with 1 base of the junction left unmatched. The CDR3 spans 14 residues. Germline V gene lookup returns CDR1 LGHNA and CDR2 YSLEER. The chain's CDR3 is CASSLGQYNSPLHF. The CDR3 nucleotides read TGCGCCAGCAGCCTGGGACAGTATAATTCACCCCTCCACTTT.

V gene TRBV5-6 combines with J gene TRBJ1-1; unclear D gene. The V end lost 4 bases, the J end lost 0 bases, and 7 bases lay between the germline ends. The CDR3 spans 13 residues. The germline CDR1 and CDR2 sequences are SGHDT and YYEEEE. DNA for the CDR3: TGTGCCAGCAGCCTGTATATGAACACTGAAGCTTTCTTT. Encoded protein: CASSLYMNTEAFF.

J is TRBJ2-7 and V is TRBV5-6; the match to TRBD2 covers 12 bases. The junction had 12 bases not matched to a gene; V was cut back by 3 bases and J by 2 bases. The CDR3 totals 18 residues. Per the germline V gene, CDR1 is SGHDT and CDR2 is YYEEEE. CDR3 in DNA: TGTGCCAGCAGCTCTCTGACTAGCGGGAGTCTCCGAACCTACGAGCAGTACTTC. Translation gives CASSSLTSGSLRTYEQYF.

The DNA of the CDR3 is TGTGCCAGCAGGACAGGGGGGAGGAACACTGAAGCTTTCTTT. This gives the protein CASRTGGRNTEAFF. The J gene is TRBJ1-1, the V gene TRBV27, with 9 bases matching TRBD1. This CDR3 is built from 14 residues. Germline V CDR1 and CDR2: MNHEY, SMNVEV (reference sequence). J was trimmed by 1 base and V by 6 bases; bases with no gene match: 3.

CDR3 DNA sequence: TGTGCCAGCAGCATTACCGGGGATGAAGCTTTCTTT. It yields the protein CASSITGDEAFF. The J gene is TRBJ1-1, the V gene TRBV7-9; unclear D gene. Germline-derived CDR1 and CDR2 are SEHNR and FQNEAQ (reference sequence). The length of the CDR3 is 12 residues. V was pared by 5 bases and J by 7 bases, with 11 bases between.

In this sample, this clone turned up a few times. This sequence joins TRBV6-5 and TRBJ1-3; TRBD1 agrees at 7 bases. This CDR3 region has 14 residues. Germline V gene data show CDR1 as MNHEY and CDR2 as SVGAGI. V lost 4 bases, J lost 3 bases, and 3 bases stayed unmatched. CDR3: CASSLQGVGNTIYF. CDR3 nucleotides: TGTGCCAGCAGTTTGCAGGGGGTTGGAAACACCATATATTTT.

The V gene is TRBV19, the J gene TRBJ1-1; 9 nucleotides line up with TRBD1. Germline loops: CDR1 LNHDA, CDR2 SQIVND (reference sequence). The length of the CDR3 is 13 residues. The J segment lost 5 bases and the V segment lost 6 bases, leaving 4 bases of the junction unmatched. The CDR3 region has the DNA TGTGCCAGTAGAGTGGACAGGGGTACTGAAGCTTTCTTT. This encodes CASRVDRGTEAFF.

The rearrangement joins TRBV11-3 to TRBJ2-1; 9 nucleotides agree with TRBD2. This CDR3 spans 14 amino acids. The V and J ends lost 3 bases and 6 bases, in that order; junction bases with no gene match: 3. The germline V gene encodes CDR1 SGHNT and CDR2 YENEEA. The CDR3: CASSFSGGTNEQFF. The DNA for the CDR3 is TGTGCCAGCAGCTTTAGCGGGGGAACCAATGAGCAGTTCTTC.

The chain carries TRBV5-8 and TRBJ2-7; D is undetermined. The V gene's germline CDR1 is SGHTS and CDR2 YDEGEE. Between the trimmed V and J ends, which lost 2 bases and 2 bases, there was a span of 14 bases. There are 15 residues in the CDR3. The CDR3 bases are TGTGCCAGCAGCTTTAGTCCCGGTTCTCCCTACGAGCAGTACTTC. Translating gives CASSFSPGSPYEQYF.

The rearrangement joins TRBV5-6 to TRBJ1-4; 7 nucleotides agree with TRBD1. Germline V gives CDR1 SGHDT, CDR2 YYEEEE. The CDR3 extends over 18 amino acids. After removal of 1 base from V and 0 bases from J, the junction contained 9 bases not matched to a gene. The CDR3 reads CASSLLGTATATNEKLFF. The CDR3 DNA sequence: TGTGCCAGCAGCTTGCTAGGGACAGCAACTGCAACTAATGAAAAACTGTTTTTT.

The rearrangement uses TRBV12-3 or TRBV12-4 and TRBJ1-5; no clear D. The CDR3 consists of 13 residues. V lost 0 bases, J lost 7 bases, and 7 bases lay in between. The CDR3 bases are TGTGCCAGCAGTTTAGCGCGGAGGCAGCCCCAGCATTTT. The encoded protein is CASSLARRQPQHF.

The rearrangement uses TRBV27 and TRBJ1-4; 11 nucleotides agree with TRBD1. The CDR3 length is 15 residues. Germline trimming cut 2 bases from V and 4 bases from J; bases unmatched to any gene: 0. Germline V lookup: CDR1 MNHEY, CDR2 SMNVEV (reference sequence). CDR3 protein: CASSLGTGGNEKLFF. The CDR3 bases are TGTGCCAGCAGTTTAGGGACAGGGGGTAATGAAAAACTGTTTTTT. The full variable domain, completed using reference TRBV27 and TRBJ1-4, is EAQVTQNPRYLITVTGKKLTVTCSQNMNHEYMSWYRQDPGLGLRQIYYSMNVEVTDKGDVPEGYKVSRKEKRNFPLILESPSPNQTSLYFCASSLGTGGNEKLFFGSGTQLSVL.

V is TRBV11-2 and J is TRBJ2-3; possible D gene TRBD1, 6 bases. The CDR3 covers 13 residues. V was shortened by 5 bases and J by 5 bases, with 11 bases between the two germline ends. From germline, CDR1 is SGHAT and CDR2 FQNNGV. This CDR3 reads CASSPRGGDTQYF. The CDR3 DNA follows: TGTGCCAGCAGCCCCCGAGGGGGAGATACGCAGTATTTT.

Regarding this clone: Other DNA sequences in this specimen translate into the identical CDR3. The chain employs TRBV5-1 and TRBJ1-6; 10 nucleotides agree with TRBD1. Germline trimming cut 0 bases from V and 8 bases from J; bases unmatched to any gene: 2. Germline loops: CDR1 SGHRS, CDR2 YFSETQ. The CDR3 is 15 residues long. The CDR3 loop is CASSLAGQGYSPLHF. The CDR3 DNA reads as TGCGCCAGCAGCTTGGCGGGACAGGGGTATTCACCCCTCCACTTT.

CDR3 sequence reads: CASSNSLQGAGETQYF. The DNA of the CDR3 is TGTGCCAGCAGCAACTCATTACAGGGGGCCGGAGAGACCCAGTACTTC. The rearrangement joins TRBV2 to TRBJ2-5; 9 nucleotides agree with TRBD1. With V trimmed by 6 bases and J by 4 bases, 12 bases remained unmatched. This CDR3 comprises 16 residues. The V gene's germline CDR1 is SNHLY and CDR2 FYNNEI.

The chain links TRBV12-3 or TRBV12-4 to TRBJ1-2; D not certain. V shed 7 bases and J shed 8 bases, with 17 bases lying between them. The CDR3 contains 13 residues. The CDR3 DNA follows: TGTGCCAGCACCCAGCCCACTGGAGAAGGCTACACCTTC. It yields the protein CASTQPTGEGYTF.

The rearrangement links TRBV6-1 to TRBJ2-7; a weak D match, TRBD2 (5 bases). Germline V CDR1 and CDR2: MNHNS, SASEGT. Trimming cost V 3 bases and J 3 bases, with 21 bases left between them. The CDR3 totals 17 residues. The CDR3, as DNA: TGTGCCAGCAGTGATCGCTTGGACCCCCGAGGGAGCTACGAGCAGTACTTC. It is translated as CASSDRLDPRGSYEQYF.